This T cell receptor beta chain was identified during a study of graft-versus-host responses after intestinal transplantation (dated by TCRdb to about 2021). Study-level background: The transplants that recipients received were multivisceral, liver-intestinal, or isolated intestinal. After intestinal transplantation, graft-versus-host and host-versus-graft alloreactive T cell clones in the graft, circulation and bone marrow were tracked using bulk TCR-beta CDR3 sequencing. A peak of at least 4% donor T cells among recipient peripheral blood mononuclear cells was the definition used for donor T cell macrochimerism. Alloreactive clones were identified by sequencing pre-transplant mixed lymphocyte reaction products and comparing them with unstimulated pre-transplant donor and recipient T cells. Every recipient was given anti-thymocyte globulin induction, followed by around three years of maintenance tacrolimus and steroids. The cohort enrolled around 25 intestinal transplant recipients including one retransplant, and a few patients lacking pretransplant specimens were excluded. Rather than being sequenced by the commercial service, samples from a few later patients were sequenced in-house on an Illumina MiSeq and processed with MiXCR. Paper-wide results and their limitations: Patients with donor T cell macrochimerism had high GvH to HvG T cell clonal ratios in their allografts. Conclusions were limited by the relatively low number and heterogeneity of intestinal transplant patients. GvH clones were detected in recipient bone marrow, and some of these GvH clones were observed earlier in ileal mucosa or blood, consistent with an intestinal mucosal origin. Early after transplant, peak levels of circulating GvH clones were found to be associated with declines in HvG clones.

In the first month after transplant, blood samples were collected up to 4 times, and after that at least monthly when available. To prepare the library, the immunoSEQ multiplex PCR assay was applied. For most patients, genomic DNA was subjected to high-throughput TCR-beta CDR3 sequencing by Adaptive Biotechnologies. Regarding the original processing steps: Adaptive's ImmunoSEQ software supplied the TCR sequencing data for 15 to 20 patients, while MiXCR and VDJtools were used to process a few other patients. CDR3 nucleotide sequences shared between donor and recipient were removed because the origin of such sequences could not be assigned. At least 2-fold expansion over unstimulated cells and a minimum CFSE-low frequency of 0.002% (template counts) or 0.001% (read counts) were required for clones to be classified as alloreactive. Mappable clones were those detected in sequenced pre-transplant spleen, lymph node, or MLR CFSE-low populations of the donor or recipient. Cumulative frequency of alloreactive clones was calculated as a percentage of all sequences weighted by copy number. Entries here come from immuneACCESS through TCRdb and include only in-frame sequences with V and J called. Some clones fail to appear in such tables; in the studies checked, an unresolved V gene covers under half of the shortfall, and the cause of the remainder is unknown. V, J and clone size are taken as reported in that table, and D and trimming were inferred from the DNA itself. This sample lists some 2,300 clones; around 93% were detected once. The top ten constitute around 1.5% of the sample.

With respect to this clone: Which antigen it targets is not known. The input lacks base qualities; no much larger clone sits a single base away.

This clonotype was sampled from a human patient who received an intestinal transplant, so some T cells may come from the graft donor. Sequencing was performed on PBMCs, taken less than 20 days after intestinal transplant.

CDR3 reads: CASSQDPPLAGVTDTQYF. The sequenced DNA is TGCGCCAGCAGCCAGGACCCCCCCCTAGCGGGAGTCACAGATACGCAGTATTTT. The chain couples TRBV4-1 to TRBJ2-3; TRBD2 lines up with 10 middle nucleotides. Based on the germline V gene, the CDR1 and CDR2 sequences are MGHRA and YSYEKL. The CDR3 starts with the cysteine, ends with the phenylalanine, and has 18 residues. The read is trimmed to its CDR3 DNA, 54 bases read in frame from base 1. Germline trimming amounts to 3 bases on V and 2 bases on J, with 11 as the count of junction bases outside the gene matches.